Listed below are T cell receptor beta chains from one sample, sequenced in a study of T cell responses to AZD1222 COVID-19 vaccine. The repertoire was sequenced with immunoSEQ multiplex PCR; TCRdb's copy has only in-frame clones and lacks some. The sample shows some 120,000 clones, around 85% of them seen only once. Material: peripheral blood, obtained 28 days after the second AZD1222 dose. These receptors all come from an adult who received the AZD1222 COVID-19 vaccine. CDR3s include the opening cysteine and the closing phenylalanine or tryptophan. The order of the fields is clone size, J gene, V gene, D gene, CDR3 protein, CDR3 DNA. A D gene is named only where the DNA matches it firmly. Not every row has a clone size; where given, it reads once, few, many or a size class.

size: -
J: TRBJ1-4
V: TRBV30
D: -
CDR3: CAWKRTAIRTLFF
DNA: TGTGCCTGGAAAAGGACGGCAATAAGGACACTGTTTTTT

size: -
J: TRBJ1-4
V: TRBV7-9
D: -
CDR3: CASTVDSQNEKLFF
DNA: TGTGCCAGCACCGTCGACAGCCAGAATGAAAAACTGTTTTTT

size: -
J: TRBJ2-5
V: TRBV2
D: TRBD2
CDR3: CASSRISGGSGETQYF
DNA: TGTGCCAGCAGTAGGATTAGCGGGGGGTCAGGAGAGACCCAGTACTTC

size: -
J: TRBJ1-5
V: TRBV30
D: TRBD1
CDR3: CAWRGQGSQPQHF
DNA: TGTGCCTGGAGGGGACAGGGAAGTCAGCCCCAGCATTTT

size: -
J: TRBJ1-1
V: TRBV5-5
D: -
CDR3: CASSRPGQEAFF
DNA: TGTGCCAGCAGCCGTCCCGGACAGGAAGCTTTCTTT

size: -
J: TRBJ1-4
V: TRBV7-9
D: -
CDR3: CASSPVVRAGEKLFF
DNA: TGTGCCAGCAGCCCTGTCGTTCGGGCTGGGGAAAAACTGTTTTTT

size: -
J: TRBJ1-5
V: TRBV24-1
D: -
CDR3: CATSDSAGGRHF
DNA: TGTGCCACCAGTGACTCCGCGGGGGGGAGGCATTTT

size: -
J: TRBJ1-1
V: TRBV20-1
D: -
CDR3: CSARVVTEAFF
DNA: TGCAGTGCTAGAGTGGTCACTGAAGCTTTCTTT

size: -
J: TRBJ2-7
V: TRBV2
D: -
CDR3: CASSEFGYEQYF
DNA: TGTGCCAGCAGTGAATTTGGGTACGAGCAGTACTTC

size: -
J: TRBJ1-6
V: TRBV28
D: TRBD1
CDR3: CASSLRDRGPLSPLHF
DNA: TGTGCCAGCAGTTTACGGGACAGGGGTCCTCTTTCACCCCTCCACTTT

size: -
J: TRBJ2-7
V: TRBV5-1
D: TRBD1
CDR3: CASSPDTGAYEQYF
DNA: TGCGCCAGCAGCCCCGATACAGGGGCCTACGAGCAGTACTTC

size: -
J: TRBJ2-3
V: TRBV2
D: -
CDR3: CASSGRSGGTDTQYF
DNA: TGTGCCAGCAGTGGGCGCTCCGGTGGAACAGATACGCAGTATTTT

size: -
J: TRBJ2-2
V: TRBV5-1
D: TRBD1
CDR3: CASSATTGVGTGELFF
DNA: TGCGCCAGCAGCGCAACAACAGGGGTGGGCACCGGGGAGCTGTTTTTT

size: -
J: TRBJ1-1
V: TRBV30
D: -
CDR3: CAWTRILMNTEAFF
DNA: TGTGCCTGGACGCGGATTCTAATGAACACTGAAGCTTTCTTT

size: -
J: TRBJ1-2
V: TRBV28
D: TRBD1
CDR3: CASRTGQGAFYGYTF
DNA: TGTGCCAGCAGAACCGGACAGGGGGCCTTTTATGGCTACACCTTC

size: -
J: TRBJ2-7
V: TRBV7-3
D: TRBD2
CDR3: CASSSTSGRSYEQYF
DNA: TGTGCCAGCAGCTCGACTAGCGGGCGCTCCTACGAGCAGTACTTC

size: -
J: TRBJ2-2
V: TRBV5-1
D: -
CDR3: CATRSGWGTGELFF
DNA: TGCGCCACCAGGTCGGGATGGGGCACCGGGGAGCTGTTTTTT

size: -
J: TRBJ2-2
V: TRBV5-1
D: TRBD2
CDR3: CASSQISGGVTGELFF
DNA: TGCGCCAGCAGCCAAATTAGCGGGGGCGTGACCGGGGAGCTGTTTTTT

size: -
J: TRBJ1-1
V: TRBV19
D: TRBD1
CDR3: CASSGTGETRAFF
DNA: TGTGCCAGTAGTGGGACAGGGGAAACTAGAGCTTTCTTT

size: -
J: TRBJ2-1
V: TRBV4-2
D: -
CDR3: CASSLRESPYNEQFF
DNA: TGTGCCAGCAGCCTTCGGGAGAGCCCCTACAATGAGCAGTTCTTC

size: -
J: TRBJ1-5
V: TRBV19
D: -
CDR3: CASKSGVLGNQPQHF
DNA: TGTGCCAGTAAGAGCGGCGTATTGGGCAATCAGCCCCAGCATTTT

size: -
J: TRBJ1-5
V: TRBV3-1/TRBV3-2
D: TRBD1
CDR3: CASTLGTDNQPQHF
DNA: TGTGCCAGCACTCTAGGGACAGATAACCAGCCCCAGCATTTT

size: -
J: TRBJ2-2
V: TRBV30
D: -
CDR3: CAWSLKEAANTGELFF
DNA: TGTGCCTGGAGTTTGAAGGAGGCCGCGAACACCGGGGAGCTGTTTTTT

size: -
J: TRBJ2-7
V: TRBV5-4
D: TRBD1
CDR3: CASSFPTGASYEQYF
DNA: TGTGCCAGCAGCTTTCCCACAGGGGCCTCCTACGAGCAGTACTTC

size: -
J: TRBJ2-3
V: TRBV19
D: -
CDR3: CACKYTWDAGNTQYF
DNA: TGTGCCTGCAAGTACACCTGGGACGCGGGCAATACGCAGTATTTT

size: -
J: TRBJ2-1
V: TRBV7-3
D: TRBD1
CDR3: CASSLTGGSYNEQFF
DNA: TGTGCCAGCAGCTTGACAGGGGGCTCCTACAATGAGCAGTTCTTC

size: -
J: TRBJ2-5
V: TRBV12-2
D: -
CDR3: CASRLESKAETQYF
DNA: TGTGCAAGTCGCTTAGAGTCCAAAGCGGAGACCCAGTACTTC

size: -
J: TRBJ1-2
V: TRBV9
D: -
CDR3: CASSAIQGMAGYTF
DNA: TGTGCCAGCAGCGCGATACAGGGTATGGCGGGCTACACCTTC

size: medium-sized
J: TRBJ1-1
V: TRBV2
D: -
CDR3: CASSSRTGNTEAFF
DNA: TGTGCCAGCAGTTCCCGGACGGGGAACACTGAAGCTTTCTTT

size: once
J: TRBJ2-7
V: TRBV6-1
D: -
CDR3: CASSERRGSTAYEQYF
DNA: TGTGCCAGCAGTGAAAGGAGGGGCTCGACGGCCTACGAGCAGTACTTC

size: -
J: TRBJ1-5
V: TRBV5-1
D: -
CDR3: CASSLDGRGNQPQHF
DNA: TGCGCCAGCAGCTTGGATGGACGAGGCAATCAGCCCCAGCATTTT

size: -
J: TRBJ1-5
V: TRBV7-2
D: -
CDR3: CASSKDSQPQHF
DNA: TGTGCCAGCAGCAAAGACAGCCAGCCCCAGCATTTT

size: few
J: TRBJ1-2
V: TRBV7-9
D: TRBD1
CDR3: CASSLAGQVGYTF
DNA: TGTGCCAGCAGCTTAGCGGGACAGGTCGGCTACACCTTC

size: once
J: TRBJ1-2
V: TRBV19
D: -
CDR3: CASSITEGYTF
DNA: TGTGCCAGTAGTATAACTGAGGGCTACACCTTC

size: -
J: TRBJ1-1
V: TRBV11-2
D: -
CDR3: CASSTDNTEAFF
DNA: TGTGCCAGCAGCACCGACAACACTGAAGCTTTCTTT

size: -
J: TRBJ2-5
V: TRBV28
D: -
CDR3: CASSLDSQETQYF
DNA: TGTGCCAGCAGTTTAGACAGCCAAGAGACCCAGTACTTC

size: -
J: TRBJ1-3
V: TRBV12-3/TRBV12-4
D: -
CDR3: CASSLEANTIYF
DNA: TGTGCCAGCAGTTTAGAAGCAAACACCATATATTTT

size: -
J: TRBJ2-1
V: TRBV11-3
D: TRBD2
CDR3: CASSLGGTSRPYNEQFF
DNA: TGTGCCAGCAGCCTAGGCGGGACTAGCCGACCCTACAATGAGCAGTTCTTC

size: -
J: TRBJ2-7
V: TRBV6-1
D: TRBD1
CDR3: CASSATWTGLAYEQYF
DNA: TGTGCCAGCAGTGCCACCTGGACAGGGCTTGCCTACGAGCAGTACTTC

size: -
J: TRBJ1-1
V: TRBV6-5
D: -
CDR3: CASSTGRNAEAFF
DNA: TGTGCCAGCAGTACGGGACGGAACGCTGAAGCTTTCTTT

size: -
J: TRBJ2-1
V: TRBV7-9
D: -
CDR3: CASSTLRPGGSYNEQFF
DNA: TGTGCCAGCAGCACCCTACGCCCCGGCGGCTCCTACAATGAGCAGTTCTTC

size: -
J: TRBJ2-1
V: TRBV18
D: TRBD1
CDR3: CASSLGQEPLDEQFF
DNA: TGTGCCAGCTCACTTGGACAGGAACCCTTGGATGAGCAGTTCTTC

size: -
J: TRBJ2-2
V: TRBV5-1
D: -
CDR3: CASSFDFANTGELFF
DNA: TGCGCCAGCAGCTTTGATTTTGCGAACACCGGGGAGCTGTTTTTT

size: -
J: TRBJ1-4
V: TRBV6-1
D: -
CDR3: CASSGGPGRLPEKLFF
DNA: TGTGCCAGCAGTGGCGGCCCTGGACGGTTGCCTGAAAAACTGTTTTTT

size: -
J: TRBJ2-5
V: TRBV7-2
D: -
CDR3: CASSLPNGGRETQYF
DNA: TGTGCCAGCAGCTTACCGAATGGGGGTAGAGAGACCCAGTACTTC